The T cell receptor (beta chain) under discussion was sequenced for a study of cytomegalovirus exposure and HLA in healthy donors. Findings of the study overall: More clonal expansion characterized HLA-associated TCR beta chains than equally common others in a later analysis.

Primers: 60 Vbeta forward and 13 Jbeta reverse. Sequenced by immunoSEQ multiplex PCR; TCRdb stores in-frame clones only, minus some. The top ten hold 1% to 1.5% of the sample, which has about 160,000 clones, around four fifths seen once. A note on this clone: The antigen is undetermined.

The V end lost 2 bases, the J end lost 10 bases, and 9 bases lay between the germline ends. CDR3 length: 13 amino acids. Germline CDR1 reads MNHEY; CDR2 reads SMNVEV (reference sequence). Sequenced input: PBMCs. The genes are TRBV27 and TRBJ1-6; D is unresolved. This TCR came from a boy aged 2 to 10 in good health and CMV-seronegative. CDR3 amino acids: CASSLPSGSPLHF. For the CDR3, the DNA is TGTGCCAGCAGTTTACCGTCGGGGTCACCCCTCCACTTT.